The source of this TCR beta chain is a study of blood T cell repertoires in COVID-19. Study-level background: Spain, Italy and the United States supplied samples that represented acute and convalescent COVID-19. T cells, B-cell-depleted T cells, or PBMCs supplied cDNA or gDNA.

The V segment lost 4 bases and the J segment 1 base; nucleotides outside the gene matches: 3. The CDR3 extends over 14 amino acids. Looked up from germline, CDR1 is LGHNA and CDR2 is YSLEER. Repertoires were generated with immunoSEQ multiplex PCR, while TCRdb's copy carries only in-frame clones and drops some. The profile shows more than 250,000 clones, around 88% of them singletons. This clone was detected once. V usage is TRBV4-3 and J usage is TRBJ1-2; TRBD1 matches 7 bases. The source material was peripheral blood. The sequence came from a woman aged 25 to 45 with COVID-19, enrolled during active disease. The CDR3 bases are TGCGCCAGCAGCCCCGGGACAGATAACTATGGCTACACCTTC. Amino acids: CASSPGTDNYGYTF.